The 30 T cell receptor beta chains presented below share a single source sample, sequenced in a study of cytomegalovirus exposure and HLA in healthy donors. The PCR had 60 Vbeta and 13 Jbeta primers. Clones were sequenced by immunoSEQ multiplex PCR, and TCRdb holds only the in-frame ones, with some missing. The repertoire consists of around 150,000 clones, with over 65% occurring once and the leading ten covering under 2%. The specimen was PBMCs. These receptor sequences come from a female donor in good health and CMV-seropositive.

This clone was recorded only once. The V call is TRBV11-2, the J call TRBJ2-5; 7 positions match TRBD1. V lost 1 base, J lost 5 bases, and 4 bases stayed unmatched. Germline-derived CDR1 and CDR2 are SGHAT and FQNNGV. This CDR3 spans 14 amino acids. The CDR3 reads CASSLATGWETQYF. The CDR3 bases are TGTGCCAGCAGCTTAGCGACAGGGTGGGAGACCCAGTACTTC.

The genes are TRBV5-1 and TRBJ2-3, with a possible D match to TRBD1 (5 bases). CDR1 is SGHRS, CDR2 YFSETQ, per germline. This CDR3 comprises 16 residues. With 0 bases removed from V and 0 bases from J, the gap between germline ends came to 11 bases. Here the CDR3 DNA reads TGCGCCAGCAGCTTGGTGGCACAGGCGAGCACAGATACGCAGTATTTT. It codes for CASSLVAQASTDTQYF.

This chain connects TRBV28 to TRBJ1-2, with D uncertain. The CDR3 is 14 residues long. V was cut by 5 bases and J by 10 bases, with 20 bases left in between. Germline CDR1 MDHEN, CDR2 SYDVKM. DNA for the CDR3: TGTGCCAGCAGTACCCGACATTCTTCAAATGTCTACACCTTC. It translates to CASSTRHSSNVYTF.

This chain joins TRBV5-1 and TRBJ1-1; 10 bases map to TRBD1. J lost 7 bases, V lost 4 bases, and 4 bases had no gene match. In germline, CDR1 is SGHRS, CDR2 YFSETQ. This CDR3 spans 13 amino acids. The CDR3 here is CASSLRTGGEAFF. The DNA of the CDR3 is TGCGCCAGCAGCCTACGGACAGGGGGTGAAGCTTTCTTT.

The chain carries TRBV5-5 and TRBJ2-7; D remains unclear. The V end lost 4 bases, the J end lost 2 bases, and 10 bases lay between the germline ends. This CDR3 comprises 13 residues. The V gene's germline CDR1 is SGHKS and CDR2 YYEKEE (reference sequence). CDR3 sequence (DNA): TGTGCCAGCAGCACCCAACGGGCCTACGAGCAGTACTTC. Translated: CASSTQRAYEQYF.

The chain has TRBV29-1 and TRBJ2-2; 15 nucleotides match TRBD2. Germline V CDR1 and CDR2: SQVTM, ANQGSEA. After removal of 6 bases from V and 4 bases from J, the junction contained 3 bases not matched to a gene. CDR3 size: 15 residues. As DNA, the CDR3 is TGCAGCGTCGGGACTAGCGGGGGGACCACCGGGGAGCTGTTTTTT. Protein product: CSVGTSGGTTGELFF.

V gene TRBV5-1 combines with J gene TRBJ1-1; the D is unclear. V lost 0 bases, J lost 7 bases, and 13 bases lay in between. Germline V gene lookup returns CDR1 SGHRS and CDR2 YFSETQ. The CDR3 has 14 residues. The CDR3 DNA reads as TGCGCCAGCAGCTTGGGGACCCGGGAACTTGAAGCTTTCTTT. Translating gives CASSLGTRELEAFF. The full variable domain, rest sourced from reference TRBV5-1 and TRBJ1-1, is KAGVTQTPRYLIKTRGQQVTLSCSPISGHRSVSWYQQTPGQGLQFLFEYFSETQRNKGNFPGRFSGRQFSNSRSEMNVSTLELGDSALYLCASSLGTRELEAFFGQGTRLTVV.

This clone was picked up a small number of times. The V call is TRBV6-1, the J call TRBJ1-1; no definite D call. The CDR3 runs to 13 residues. Trimming stripped 3 bases from V and 0 bases from J, with 5 bases between. CDR1 is MNHNS and CDR2 is SASEGT in the germline V gene. The CDR3 nucleotides are TGTGCCAGCAGTGAGGAGATGAACACTGAAGCTTTCTTT. Its protein product is CASSEEMNTEAFF.

This clone occurred a few times. This sequence joins TRBV14 and TRBJ2-3, with 9 positions matching TRBD2. Trimming took 0 bases from V and 2 from J; bases not matched to a gene: 6. This CDR3 is 17 amino acids long. Looked up from germline, CDR1 is SGHDN and CDR2 is FVKESK. CDR3 in DNA: TGTGCCAGCAGCCAAGATACTAGCGGGCCCGTCACAGATACGCAGTATTTT. It is translated as CASSQDTSGPVTDTQYF. The full variable domain, its missing parts supplied by reference TRBV14 and TRBJ2-3, is EAGVTQFPSHSVIEKGQTVTLRCDPISGHDNLYWYRRVMGKEIKFLLHFVKESKQDESGMPNNRFLAERTGGTYSTLKVQPAELEDSGVYFCASSQDTSGPVTDTQYFGPGTRLTVL.

The genes are TRBV7-9 and TRBJ1-1; 7 bases agree with TRBD1. The V gene end was trimmed by 5 bases and the J gene end by 0 bases; junction bases not matched to a gene: 3. The CDR3 runs to 14 residues. Germline V gene lookup returns CDR1 SEHNR and CDR2 FQNEAQ (reference sequence). The CDR3 is CASSRTGLNTEAFF. CDR3 DNA sequence: TGTGCCAGCAGCCGGACAGGCTTGAACACTGAAGCTTTCTTT. The entire variable domain, with the rest obtained from reference TRBV7-9 and TRBJ1-1, is as follows: DTGVSQNPRHKITKRGQNVTFRCDPISEHNRLYWYRQTLGQGPEFLTYFQNEAQLEKSRLLSDRFSAERPKGSFSTLEIQRTEQGDSAMYLCASSRTGLNTEAFFGQGTRLTVV.

The rearrangement links TRBV25-1 to TRBJ2-1, with D maybe TRBD2 (7 bases). In germline, CDR1 is MGHDK, CDR2 SYGVNS. Trimming removed 8 bases from V and 6 bases from J, with 14 bases in between. The CDR3 spans 13 residues. The CDR3 DNA reads as TGTGCCAGCGGGGGGGCTGGGATCAATGAGCAGTTCTTC. Translating gives CASGGAGINEQFF.

The chain has TRBV5-4 and TRBJ2-3, with 13 bases fitting TRBD2. The V and J ends lost 4 bases and 5 bases, in that order; junction bases with no gene match: 7. Germline CDR1 SGHNT, CDR2 YYREEE (reference sequence). This CDR3 contains 16 residues. CDR3 region: CASSLRTSGSVDTQYF. CDR3 DNA sequence: TGTGCCAGCAGCCTGAGGACTAGCGGGAGTGTAGATACGCAGTATTTT.

The CDR3 DNA reads as TGTGCCAGCACCCGGACAGGGTACTCCTACGAGCAGTACTTC. It codes for CASTRTGYSYEQYF. The chain combines TRBV6-5 with TRBJ2-7; the match to TRBD1 covers 8 bases. Trimming cost V 7 bases and J 0 bases; bases outside gene matches: 5. CDR3 length equals 14 residues. Germline V gene sequence: CDR1 MNHEY, CDR2 SVGAGI.

The V and J genes are TRBV30 and TRBJ2-5; 8 nucleotides match TRBD2. V was pared by 0 bases and J by 4 bases, with 10 bases of the junction left unmatched. CDR3 length: 16 amino acids. Germline CDR1 reads GTSNPN; CDR2 reads SVGIG (reference sequence). The CDR3 DNA reads as TGTGCCTGGAGTGTCCCCCAGCGGGAGATACTAGAGACCCAGTACTTC. Protein: CAWSVPQREILETQYF.

The rearrangement links TRBV7-9 to TRBJ1-2; 7 bases are shared with TRBD1. After removal of 3 bases from V and 9 bases from J, the junction contained 7 bases not matched to a gene. The V gene's germline CDR1 is SEHNR and CDR2 FQNEAQ (reference sequence). The CDR3 spans 13 residues. CDR3 in amino acids: CASSFGQGDRYTF. As DNA, the CDR3 is TGTGCCAGCAGCTTTGGCCAGGGGGATCGCTACACCTTC.

V is TRBV5-1 and J is TRBJ2-3; tentatively, D is TRBD2 (6 bases). Trimming took 7 bases from V and 0 from J, leaving 12 bases between them. CDR1 is SGHRS, CDR2 YFSETQ, per germline. This CDR3 has 14 amino acids. CDR3 DNA sequence: TGCGCCAGCGTCTCCGGGACTAGCACAGATACGCAGTATTTT. Protein product: CASVSGTSTDTQYF.

J is TRBJ2-2 and V is TRBV29-1, with D unclear. This CDR3 region has 14 residues. V lost 4 bases, J lost 0 bases, and 9 bases lay in between. Germline V gene sequence: CDR1 SQVTM, CDR2 ANQGSEA. CDR3 residues: CSVVGKANTGELFF. As DNA, the CDR3 is TGCAGCGTTGTCGGTAAAGCGAACACCGGGGAGCTGTTTTTT.

The chain joins TRBV2 to TRBJ1-2, with D perhaps TRBD1 (5 bases). The CDR3 covers 15 residues. CDR1 SNHLY and CDR2 FYNNEI come from the germline V gene. V was clipped by 7 bases and J by 4 bases, with 19 bases between them. Here the CDR3 DNA reads TGTGCCAGCATTAGGACACTGGGCTCCCTCTATGGCTACACCTTC. This translates into CASIRTLGSLYGYTF.

V is TRBV7-9 and J is TRBJ2-7; 7 bases match TRBD1. Germline CDR1 SEHNR, CDR2 FQNEAQ (reference sequence). This CDR3 has 14 amino acids. Germline trimming cut 2 bases from V and 5 bases from J; bases unmatched to any gene: 6. The DNA for the CDR3 is TGTGCCAGCAGCTTATTCACAGGGGACCACGAGCAGTACTTC. Translating it yields CASSLFTGDHEQYF.

The V gene is TRBV2, the J gene TRBJ2-3; weak D call: TRBD2 (6 bases). The CDR3 covers 16 residues. V lost 6 bases and J 4 bases, leaving 20 bases between the germline ends. In germline, CDR1 is SNHLY, CDR2 FYNNEI. CDR3 protein: CASRPSRLVWADTQYF. The DNA for the CDR3 is TGTGCCAGCAGACCCTCCCGACTAGTTTGGGCAGATACGCAGTATTTT.

This chain joins TRBV6-5 and TRBJ1-1, with TRBD1 matching 7 bases. Germline-derived CDR1 and CDR2 are MNHEY and SVGAGI. The CDR3 spans 14 residues. V lost 2 bases and J lost 1; bases outside the gene matches: 1. The CDR3 coding sequence is TGTGCCAGCAGTTACAACAGGGGGAACACTGAAGCTTTCTTT. Its protein product is CASSYNRGNTEAFF.

The rearrangement joins TRBV6-1 to TRBJ1-2; D gene ambiguous. This CDR3 is built from 13 residues. Looked up from germline, CDR1 is MNHNS and CDR2 is SASEGT. Trimming shortened V by 6 bases and J by 1 base, and 9 bases separated the two germline ends. CDR3 region: CASRESLNYGYTF. DNA for the CDR3: TGTGCCAGCAGGGAGAGTCTTAACTATGGCTACACCTTC.

V usage is TRBV5-1 and J usage is TRBJ2-1, with 13 bases aligning to TRBD2. Unmatched junction bases numbered 10, after V lost 1 base and J lost 9 bases. Germline V lookup: CDR1 SGHRS, CDR2 YFSETQ. The CDR3 consists of 17 residues. The CDR3 sequence is CASSLSAGLAGVGEQFF. DNA of the CDR3: TGCGCCAGCAGCTTGAGCGCAGGACTAGCGGGAGTAGGTGAGCAGTTCTTC.

V usage is TRBV5-6 and J usage is TRBJ2-1, with 9 positions matching TRBD2. Germline V lookup: CDR1 SGHDT, CDR2 YYEEEE. V lost 3 bases, J lost 2 bases, and 9 bases stayed unmatched. The CDR3 consists of 17 residues. CDR3 nucleotides: TGTGCCAGCAGCTCGACGACTAGCGGATTTCCCTACAATGAGCAGTTCTTC. Protein sequence: CASSSTTSGFPYNEQFF.

The chain employs TRBV11-3 and TRBJ2-3; a possible D gene is TRBD1 (6 bases). Germline CDR1 is SGHNT and CDR2 is YENEEA. This CDR3 is 15 amino acids long. The V end was cut by 4 bases, the J end by 4 bases, with 15 bases between. The CDR3 coding sequence is TGTGCCAGCAGCTCGGGATCAGGGGCATCAGATACGCAGTATTTT. Its translation: CASSSGSGASDTQYF.

The gene calls are TRBV13 and TRBJ2-7; 12 bases are shared with TRBD2. Germline V gives CDR1 PRHDT, CDR2 FYEKMQ (reference sequence). The CDR3 spans 15 residues. Germline trimming cut 3 bases from V and 5 bases from J; bases unmatched to any gene: 5. CDR3 DNA: TGTGCCAGCAGCTTCTCTAGCGGGGGGGCCCACGAGCAGTACTTC. Translating it yields CASSFSSGGAHEQYF.

The chain recombines TRBV6-5 with TRBJ1-2, with 7 bases fitting TRBD1. The CDR3 extends over 13 amino acids. CDR1 and CDR2 from the germline V gene are MNHEY and SVGAGI. J gave up 8 bases and V 6 bases, and 9 bases lay outside the gene matches. The CDR3 reads CASSRNGQAGYTF. DNA of the CDR3: TGTGCCAGCAGCCGCAACGGACAGGCCGGCTACACCTTC.

The V gene is TRBV10-3, the J gene TRBJ2-5; TRBD2 matches at 7 bases. CDR3 length: 16 residues. Germline V gives CDR1 ENHRY, CDR2 SYGVKD. Unmatched junction bases numbered 8, after V lost 2 bases and J lost 2 bases. CDR3 nucleotide sequence: TGTGCCATCAGTGAGCCCAGCGGGGCGATTCAAGAGACCCAGTACTTC. This codes for CAISEPSGAIQETQYF.

V usage is TRBV29-1 and J usage is TRBJ2-7, with D maybe TRBD1 (6 bases). This CDR3 region has 13 residues. Deletions cut 2 bases from V and 3 bases from J, with 11 bases between. CDR1 SQVTM and CDR2 ANQGSEA come from the germline V gene. This CDR3 reads CSVESETGYEQYF. The DNA for the CDR3 is TGCAGCGTTGAATCCGAGACAGGCTACGAGCAGTACTTC.

The chain is built from TRBV2 and TRBJ2-1; 8 nucleotides line up with TRBD1. The germline V gene has CDR1 SNHLY and CDR2 FYNNEI. Trimming at V came to 8 bases and at J to 7 bases, leaving 10 bases not matched to a gene. CDR3 length: 14 amino acids. DNA of the CDR3: TGTGCCAGCCACCAGGACAGGGATATGAATGAGCAGTTCTTC. This translates into CASHQDRDMNEQFF.